These 4 T cell receptor beta chains came from one sample sequenced in a study of molecular identifiers for immune sequencing clone quantification. Using its own MiXCR run on the PCR reads, TCRdb lists one record per CDR3 protein. This table has more than 300,000 distinct CDR3 sequences, 20% to 25% appearing once. The sequencing input was naive CD8+ T cells from blood, with Jurkat cell RNA spiked in. Subset meaning: FACS-sorted CD8+CD4-CCR7+CD45RA+ naive T cells. The receptors come from a human donor in good health. Some libraries in this study had Jurkat cell RNA spiked in.

This clonotype was seen repeatedly, ten times or more. This chain joins TRBV7-9 and TRBJ1-6, with TRBD1 identical over 8 bases. The length of the CDR3 is 16 residues. The germline CDR1 and CDR2 sequences are SEHNR and FQNEAQ (reference sequence). Germline trimming cut 4 bases from V and 10 bases from J; bases unmatched to any gene: 12. In DNA, the CDR3 is TGTGCCAGCAGCTCGTCAGGGGGCGCCATCAGATCACCCCTCCACTTT. Its translation: CASSSSGGAIRSPLHF.

This clonotype occurred many times. Here the CDR3 DNA reads TGTGCCAGCAGTTCCGGAGACGATTACACCGGGGAGCTGTTTTTT. Translation: CASSSGDDYTGELFF. This sequence joins TRBV2 and TRBJ2-2; unclear D gene. The CDR3 extends over 15 amino acids. The germline V gene encodes CDR1 SNHLY and CDR2 FYNNEI. V lost 5 bases, J lost 3 bases, and 13 bases lay in between.

This clonotype has a handful of counts. One end of the junction does not line up with germline, which may come from a read error. The chain employs TRBV4-3 and TRBJ1-5; a weak D match, TRBD1 (5 bases). The germline V gene encodes CDR1 LGHNA and CDR2 YSLEER. This CDR3 has 18 residues. This CDR3 is CTSGQISLTGTANQPQHF. The CDR3 DNA reads as TGCACCAGCGGCCAAATTTCCCTAACGGGGACCGCGAATCAGCCCCAGCATTTT.

This clonotype was detected ten times or more. The chain links TRBV14 to TRBJ1-2; 9 nucleotides align to TRBD1. V shed 8 bases and J 8 bases; nucleotides not matched to a gene: 18. Germline CDR1 reads SGHDN; CDR2 reads FVKESK. This CDR3 contains 16 residues. DNA of the CDR3: TGTGCCAGCCGCCCCGGGACAGGGATACTCGTAGAAGGCTACACCTTC. This sequence encodes CASRPGTGILVEGYTF.